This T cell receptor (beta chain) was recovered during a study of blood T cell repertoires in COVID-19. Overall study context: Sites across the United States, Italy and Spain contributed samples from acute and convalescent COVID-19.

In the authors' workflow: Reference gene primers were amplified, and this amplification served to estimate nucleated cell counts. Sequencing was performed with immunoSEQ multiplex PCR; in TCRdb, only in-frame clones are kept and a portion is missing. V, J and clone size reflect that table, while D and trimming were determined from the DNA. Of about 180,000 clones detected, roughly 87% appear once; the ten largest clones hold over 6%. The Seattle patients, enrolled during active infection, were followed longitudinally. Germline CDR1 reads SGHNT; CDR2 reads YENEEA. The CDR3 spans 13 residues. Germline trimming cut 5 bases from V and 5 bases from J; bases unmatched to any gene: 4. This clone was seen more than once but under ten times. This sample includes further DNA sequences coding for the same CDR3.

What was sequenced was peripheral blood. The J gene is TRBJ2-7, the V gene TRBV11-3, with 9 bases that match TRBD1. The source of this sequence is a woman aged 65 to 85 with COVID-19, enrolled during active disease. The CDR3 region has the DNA TGTGCCAGCAGCCTAGGACAGGGGAACGAGCAGTACTTC. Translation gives CASSLGQGNEQYF.